These T cell receptor beta chains were read from a single sample in a study of cytomegalovirus exposure and HLA in healthy donors. Method: immunoSEQ multiplex PCR; TCRdb's copy keeps in-frame clones and lacks some. The data contain about 270,000 clones, roughly 85% of them seen just once; the ten biggest clones take up almost 4%. The sequenced material came from PBMCs. These receptors originate from a man between 40 and 49 years old in good health and CMV-seropositive. Each CDR3 is given with its conserved first and last residue. D genes are given only for firm matches. Size is omitted from some rows. Given values are once, few, many or a class for expanded clones.

>NA|TRBJ1-2|TRBV5-4|NA
CASSLGNRERGYTF
TGTGCCAGCAGCTTGGGCAACAGGGAAAGGGGCTACACCTTC
>NA|TRBJ1-2|TRBV5-4|NA
CASSLVGGNYGYTF
TGTGCCAGCAGCTTGGTGGGGGGAAACTATGGCTACACCTTC
>TRBD2|TRBJ2-3|TRBV29-1|NA
CSVLAGAADTQYF
TGCAGCGTTTTAGCGGGAGCGGCAGATACGCAGTATTTT
>NA|TRBJ1-2|TRBV28|NA
CASSRPPGGTGHGYTF
TGTGCCAGCAGTCGCCCACCCGGAGGGACCGGACATGGCTACACCTTC
>NA|TRBJ2-7|TRBV19|NA
CASSIGHPYEQYF
TGTGCCAGTAGTATAGGGCACCCCTACGAGCAGTACTTC
>TRBD2|TRBJ2-5|TRBV7-9|NA
CSSSLSTTSGQETQYF
TGTTCCAGCAGCTTATCCACTACTAGCGGACAAGAGACCCAGTACTTC
>NA|TRBJ2-7|TRBV7-2|NA
CASSSNRPSYEQYF
TGTGCCAGCAGCTCTAACAGGCCCTCCTACGAGCAGTACTTC
>NA|TRBJ1-6|TRBV28|NA
CASSPSGGGSPLHF
TGTGCCAGCAGTCCTTCGGGGGGTGGTTCACCCCTCCACTTT
>TRBD2|TRBJ2-1|TRBV5-5|NA
CASSPQPSGAYNEQFF
TGTGCCAGCAGCCCTCAACCTAGCGGAGCATACAATGAGCAGTTCTTC
>TRBD1|TRBJ1-2|TRBV27|NA
CASSLWTGGTYGYTF
TGTGCCAGCAGTTTATGGACAGGGGGTACCTATGGCTACACCTTC
>NA|TRBJ1-5|TRBV28|NA
CASTPQGPPNQPQHF
TGTGCCAGCACCCCGCAGGGGCCCCCCAATCAGCCCCAGCATTTT
>NA|TRBJ1-2|TRBV19|NA
CATLPREGLGGYTF
TGTGCCACCCTCCCCCGGGAGGGCCTCGGGGGCTACACCTTC
>TRBD1|TRBJ2-3|TRBV2|NA
CASSVGTGGKFTQYF
TGTGCCAGCAGTGTTGGGACAGGGGGCAAGTTTACGCAGTATTTT
>NA|TRBJ2-1|TRBV28|NA
CASTGFFGYNEQFF
TGTGCCAGCACCGGGTTCTTCGGGTACAATGAGCAGTTCTTC
>TRBD1|TRBJ1-5|TRBV5-7|once
CASSPRIGQEGSNQPQHF
TGTGCCAGCAGCCCACGCATTGGACAGGAGGGGAGCAATCAGCCCCAGCATTTT
>TRBD1|TRBJ2-3|TRBV4-2|NA
CASSQPGQGETDTQYF
TGTGCCAGCAGCCAACCGGGACAGGGTGAGACAGATACGCAGTATTTT
>TRBD2|TRBJ2-2|TRBV5-1|NA
CASSSGLAVNTGELFF
TGCGCCAGCAGCTCAGGACTAGCGGTGAACACCGGGGAGCTGTTTTTT
>NA|TRBJ2-7|TRBV4-2|NA
CASSQEVNTRYEQYF
TGTGCCAGCAGCCAAGAGGTCAACACAAGATACGAGCAGTACTTC
>NA|TRBJ2-7|TRBV28|few
CASRNRAREQYF
TGTGCCAGCAGAAACAGGGCGCGGGAGCAGTACTTC
>NA|TRBJ1-5|TRBV28|once
CASSFGWGGNQPQHF
TGTGCCAGCAGTTTCGGTTGGGGGGGCAATCAGCCCCAGCATTTT
>TRBD1|TRBJ1-2|TRBV6-5|NA
CASSYHRGNYGYTF
TGTGCCAGCAGTTACCACAGGGGAAACTATGGCTACACCTTC
>NA|TRBJ2-1|TRBV11-2|NA
CASSLAQGNPRQFF
TGTGCCAGCAGCTTAGCCCAGGGGAACCCACGGCAGTTCTTC
>NA|TRBJ1-1|TRBV5-6|NA
CASSLRSFWTVNTEAFF
TGTGCCAGCAGCTTAAGATCATTTTGGACAGTGAACACTGAAGCTTTCTTT
>NA|TRBJ2-5|TRBV7-3|few
CASSLRPGGETQYF
TGTGCCAGCAGCTTAAGGCCAGGAGGAGAGACCCAGTACTTC
>TRBD1|TRBJ2-7|TRBV10-1|NA
CASSPLGDSNYEQYF
TGCGCCAGCAGTCCCCTGGGGGACAGTAATTACGAGCAGTACTTC
>NA|TRBJ1-5|TRBV7-2|NA
CASSLGPGRSTSNQPQHF
TGTGCCAGCAGCTTAGGCCCGGGGAGGTCGACTAGCAATCAGCCCCAGCATTTT
>TRBD2|TRBJ2-1|TRBV5-1|NA
CASSLRVWREGLYNEQFF
TGCGCCAGCAGCTTGAGAGTTTGGCGGGAGGGCCTCTACAATGAGCAGTTCTTC
>NA|TRBJ1-5|TRBV2|NA
CASSESGSPNQPQHF
TGTGCCAGCAGTGAATCCGGGAGTCCGAATCAGCCCCAGCATTTT
>TRBD1|TRBJ2-7|TRBV9|NA
CASSVGGQGSEQYF
TGTGCCAGCAGCGTGGGGGGACAGGGTAGCGAGCAGTACTTC
>TRBD2|TRBJ2-2|TRBV7-3|NA
CASSRTSGSLAGELFF
TGTGCCAGCAGCAGGACTAGCGGGAGTTTGGCCGGGGAGCTGTTTTTT
>TRBD2|TRBJ2-3|TRBV28|NA
CAGRGGADTQYF
TGTGCCGGGCGGGGAGGGGCAGATACGCAGTATTTT
>TRBD2|TRBJ2-1|TRBV18|once
CASSPPGTSGRAYNEQFF
TGTGCCAGCTCACCTCCGGGGACTAGCGGGAGGGCTTACAATGAGCAGTTCTTC
>NA|TRBJ1-5|TRBV28|NA
CASSFFVRVSGEDQPQHF
TGTGCCAGCAGTTTTTTTGTCAGGGTGTCGGGGGAGGATCAGCCCCAGCATTTT
>NA|TRBJ1-3|TRBV5-6|NA
CASSLQGSGNTIYF
TGTGCCAGCAGCTTACAGGGCTCTGGAAACACCATATATTTT
>NA|TRBJ1-6|TRBV30|NA
CAWRDWDNSPLHF
TGTGCCTGGAGGGACTGGGATAATTCACCCCTCCACTTT
>NA|TRBJ1-6|TRBV5-6|NA
CASSSEPGLSYNSPLHF
TGTGCCAGCAGCTCCGAACCCGGGTTGTCCTATAATTCACCCCTCCACTTT
>NA|TRBJ2-3|TRBV5-1|NA
CASSAMARVSADTQYF
TGCGCCAGCAGCGCTATGGCCAGGGTGAGCGCAGATACGCAGTATTTT
>NA|TRBJ2-3|TRBV6-6|NA
CASSSSTWRYGQYF
TGTGCCAGCAGTTCATCGACTTGGAGATACGGGCAGTATTTT
>TRBD1|TRBJ2-4|TRBV19|few
CASSGQALAKNIQYF
TGTGCCAGTAGTGGACAGGCCTTAGCCAAAAACATTCAGTACTTC
>TRBD2|TRBJ2-1|TRBV28|NA
CASSHGLAGVPNEQFF
TGTGCCAGCAGTCACGGACTAGCGGGAGTGCCTAATGAGCAGTTCTTC